This T cell receptor (beta chain) derives from a study of blood T cell repertoires in COVID-19. Produced via immunoSEQ multiplex PCR; TCRdb's table is partial and in-frame only. This table holds 250,000 or so clones, 65% to 85% found once. The CDR3 consists of 13 residues. In germline, CDR1 is WSHSY, CDR2 SAAADI. Trimming left V 3 bases short and J 0 bases short, with 6 bases between. This chain joins TRBV10-2 and TRBJ2-7, with D unresolved. The sequencing sample was made of peripheral blood. The sequence derives from a human donor in a cohort sampled during active COVID-19. CDR3 in DNA: TGCGCCAGCAGTGACTCGAGCTCCTACGAGCAGTACTTC. Translation: CASSDSSSYEQYF.